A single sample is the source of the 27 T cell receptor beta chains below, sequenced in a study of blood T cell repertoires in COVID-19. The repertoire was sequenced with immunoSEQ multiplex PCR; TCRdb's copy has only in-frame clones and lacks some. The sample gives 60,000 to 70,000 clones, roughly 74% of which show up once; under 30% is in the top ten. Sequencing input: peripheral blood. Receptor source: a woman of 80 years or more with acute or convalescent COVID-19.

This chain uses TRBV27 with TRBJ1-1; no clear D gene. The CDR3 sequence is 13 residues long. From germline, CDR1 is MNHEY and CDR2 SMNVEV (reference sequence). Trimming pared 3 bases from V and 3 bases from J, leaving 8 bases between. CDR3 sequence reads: CASSLRFDTEAFF. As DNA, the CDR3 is TGTGCCAGCAGTTTGAGGTTCGACACTGAAGCTTTCTTT.

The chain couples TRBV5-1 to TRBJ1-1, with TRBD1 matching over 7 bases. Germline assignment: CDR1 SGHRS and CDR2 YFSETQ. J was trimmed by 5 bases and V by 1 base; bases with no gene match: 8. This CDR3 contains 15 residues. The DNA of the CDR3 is TGCGCCAGCAGCTTGTCCACGGGACAGACGACTGAAGCTTTCTTT. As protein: CASSLSTGQTTEAFF. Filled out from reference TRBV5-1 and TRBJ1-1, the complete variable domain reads KAGVTQTPRYLIKTRGQQVTLSCSPISGHRSVSWYQQTPGQGLQFLFEYFSETQRNKGNFPGRFSGRQFSNSRSEMNVSTLELGDSALYLCASSLSTGQTTEAFFGQGTRLTVV.

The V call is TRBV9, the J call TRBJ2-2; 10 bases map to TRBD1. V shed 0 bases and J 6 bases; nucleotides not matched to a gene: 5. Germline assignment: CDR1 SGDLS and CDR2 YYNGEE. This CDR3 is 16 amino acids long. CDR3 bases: TGTGCCAGCAGCGTAGGACAGGGGGCGGTTGCCGGGGAGCTGTTTTTT. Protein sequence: CASSVGQGAVAGELFF.

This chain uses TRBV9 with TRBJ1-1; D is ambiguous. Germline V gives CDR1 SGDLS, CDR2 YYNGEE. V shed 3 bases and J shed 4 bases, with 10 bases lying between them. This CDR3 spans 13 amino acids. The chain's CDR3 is CASSEREGTEAFF. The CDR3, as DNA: TGTGCCAGCAGCGAGAGGGAGGGCACTGAAGCTTTCTTT.

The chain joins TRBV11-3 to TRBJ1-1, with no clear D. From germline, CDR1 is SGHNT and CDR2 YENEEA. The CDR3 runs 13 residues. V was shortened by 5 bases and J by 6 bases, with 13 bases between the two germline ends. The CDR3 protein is CASSPRRGSEAFF. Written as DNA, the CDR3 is TGTGCCAGCAGCCCCCGGAGAGGCTCTGAAGCTTTCTTT.

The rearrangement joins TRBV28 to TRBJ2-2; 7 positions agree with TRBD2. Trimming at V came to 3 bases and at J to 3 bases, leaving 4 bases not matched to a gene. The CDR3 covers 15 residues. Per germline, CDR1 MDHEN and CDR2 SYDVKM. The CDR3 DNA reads TGTGCCAGCAGTTTCCGAGCGGGATACACCGGGGAGCTGTTTTTT. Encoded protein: CASSFRAGYTGELFF.

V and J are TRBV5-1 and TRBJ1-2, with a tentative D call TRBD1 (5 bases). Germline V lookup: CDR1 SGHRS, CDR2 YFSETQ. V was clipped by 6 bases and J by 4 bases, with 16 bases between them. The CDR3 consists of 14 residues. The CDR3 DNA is TGCGCCAGCACCGGGGGAGGGCCCAGCTATGGCTACACCTTC. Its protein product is CASTGGGPSYGYTF.

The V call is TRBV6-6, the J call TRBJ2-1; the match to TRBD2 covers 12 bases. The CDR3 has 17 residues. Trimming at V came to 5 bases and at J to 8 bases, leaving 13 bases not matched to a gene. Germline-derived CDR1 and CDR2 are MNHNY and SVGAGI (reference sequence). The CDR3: CASSLTLGTSGFDEQFF. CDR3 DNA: TGTGCCAGCAGTCTTACTCTGGGGACTAGCGGGTTTGATGAGCAGTTCTTC.

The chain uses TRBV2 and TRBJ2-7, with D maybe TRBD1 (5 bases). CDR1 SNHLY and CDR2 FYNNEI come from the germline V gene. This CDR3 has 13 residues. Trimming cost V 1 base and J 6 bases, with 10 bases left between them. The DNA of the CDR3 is TGTGCCAGCAGTGAAGTCACAGGAGCCGAGCAGTACTTC. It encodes CASSEVTGAEQYF.

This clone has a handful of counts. The CDR3 reads CASSFLTGKNTEAFF. CDR3 in DNA: TGTGCCAGCAGCTTTTTGACAGGGAAGAACACTGAAGCTTTCTTT. This sequence joins TRBV7-6 and TRBJ1-1; 7 positions agree with TRBD1. CDR1 and CDR2 from the germline V gene are SGHVS and FNYEAQ. The ends lost 3 bases at V and 1 base at J; junction bases unmatched: 5. The CDR3 contains 15 residues.

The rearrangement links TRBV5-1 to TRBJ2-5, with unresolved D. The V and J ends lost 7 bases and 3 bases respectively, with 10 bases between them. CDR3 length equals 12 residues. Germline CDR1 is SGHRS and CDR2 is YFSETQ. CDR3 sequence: CASAEVKETQYF. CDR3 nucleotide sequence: TGCGCCAGCGCAGAGGTCAAAGAGACCCAGTACTTC. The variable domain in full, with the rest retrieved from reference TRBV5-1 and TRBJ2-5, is KAGVTQTPRYLIKTRGQQVTLSCSPISGHRSVSWYQQTPGQGLQFLFEYFSETQRNKGNFPGRFSGRQFSNSRSEMNVSTLELGDSALYLCASAEVKETQYFGPGTRLLVL.

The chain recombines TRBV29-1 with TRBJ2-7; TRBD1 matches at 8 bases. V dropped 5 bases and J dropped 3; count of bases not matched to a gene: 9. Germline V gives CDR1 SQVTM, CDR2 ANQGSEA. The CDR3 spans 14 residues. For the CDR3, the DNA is TGCAGCGTTCGGAATAGGACAGGGCACTACGAGCAGTACTTC. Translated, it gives CSVRNRTGHYEQYF.

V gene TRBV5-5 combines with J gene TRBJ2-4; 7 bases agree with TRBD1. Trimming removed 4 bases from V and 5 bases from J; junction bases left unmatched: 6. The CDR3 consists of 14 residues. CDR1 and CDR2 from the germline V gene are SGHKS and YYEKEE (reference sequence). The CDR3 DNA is TGTGCCAGCAGCCCAACGGGACAGCAAAACATTCAGTACTTC. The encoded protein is CASSPTGQQNIQYF.

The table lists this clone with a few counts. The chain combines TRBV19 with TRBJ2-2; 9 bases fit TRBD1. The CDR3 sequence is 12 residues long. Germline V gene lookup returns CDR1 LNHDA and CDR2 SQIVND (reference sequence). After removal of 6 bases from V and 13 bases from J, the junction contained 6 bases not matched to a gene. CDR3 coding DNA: TGTGCCAGTAGACAGGGGGCGGGTCGGCTGTTTTTT. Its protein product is CASRQGAGRLFF. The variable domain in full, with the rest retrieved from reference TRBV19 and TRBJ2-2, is DGGITQSPKYLFRKEGQNVTLSCEQNLNHDAMYWYRQDPGQGLRLIYYSQIVNDFQKGDIAEGYSVSREKKESFPLTVTSAQKNPTAFYLCASRQGAGRLFFGEGSRLTVL.

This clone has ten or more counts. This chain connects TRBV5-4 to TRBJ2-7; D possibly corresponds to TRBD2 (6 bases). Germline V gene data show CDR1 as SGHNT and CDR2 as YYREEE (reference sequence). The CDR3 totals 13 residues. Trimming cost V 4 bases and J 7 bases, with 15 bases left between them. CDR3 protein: CASSPRESEEQYF. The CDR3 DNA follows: TGTGCCAGCAGCCCCCGGGAGTCTGAAGAGCAGTACTTC.

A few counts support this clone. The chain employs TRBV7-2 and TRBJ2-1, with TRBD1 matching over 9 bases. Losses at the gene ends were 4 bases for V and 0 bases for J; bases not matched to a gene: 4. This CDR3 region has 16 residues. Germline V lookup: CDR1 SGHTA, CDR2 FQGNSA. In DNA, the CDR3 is TGTGCCAGCAGCTCGGGACAGGGCCTCTCCTACAATGAGCAGTTCTTC. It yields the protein CASSSGQGLSYNEQFF.

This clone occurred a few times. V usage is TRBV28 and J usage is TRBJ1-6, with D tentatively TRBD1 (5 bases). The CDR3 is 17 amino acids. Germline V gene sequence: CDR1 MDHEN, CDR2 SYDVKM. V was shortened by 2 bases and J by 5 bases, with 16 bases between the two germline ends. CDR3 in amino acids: CASSLPTERTDNSPLHF. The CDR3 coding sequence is TGTGCCAGCAGTTTACCGACAGAGCGCACCGATAATTCACCCCTCCACTTT. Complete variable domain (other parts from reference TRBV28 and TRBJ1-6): DVKVTQSSRYLVKRTGEKVFLECVQDMDHENMFWYRQDPGLGLRLIYFSYDVKMKEKGDIPEGYSVSREKKERFSLILESASTNQTSMYLCASSLPTERTDNSPLHFGNGTRLTVT.

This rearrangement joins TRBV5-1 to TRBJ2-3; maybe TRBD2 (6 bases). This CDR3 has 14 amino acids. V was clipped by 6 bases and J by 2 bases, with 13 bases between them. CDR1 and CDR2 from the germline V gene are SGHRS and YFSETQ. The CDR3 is CASNLGLATDTQYF. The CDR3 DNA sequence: TGCGCCAGCAACCTGGGACTCGCCACAGATACGCAGTATTTT. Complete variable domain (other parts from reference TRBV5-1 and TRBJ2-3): KAGVTQTPRYLIKTRGQQVTLSCSPISGHRSVSWYQQTPGQGLQFLFEYFSETQRNKGNFPGRFSGRQFSNSRSEMNVSTLELGDSALYLCASNLGLATDTQYFGPGTRLTVL.

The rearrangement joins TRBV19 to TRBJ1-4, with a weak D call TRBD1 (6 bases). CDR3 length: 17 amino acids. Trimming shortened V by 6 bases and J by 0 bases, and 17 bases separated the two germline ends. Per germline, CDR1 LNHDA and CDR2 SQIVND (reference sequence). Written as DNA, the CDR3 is TGTGCCAGTAGAGGAGCCCCAGGGGAAACAACTAATGAAAAACTGTTTTTT. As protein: CASRGAPGETTNEKLFF.

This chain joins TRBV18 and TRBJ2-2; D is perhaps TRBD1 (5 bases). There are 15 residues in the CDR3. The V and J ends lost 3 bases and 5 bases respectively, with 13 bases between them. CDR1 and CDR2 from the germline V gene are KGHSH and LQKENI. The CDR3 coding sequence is TGTGCCAGCTCACCCTTAATAGACAGTACCGGGGAGCTGTTTTTT. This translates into CASSPLIDSTGELFF.

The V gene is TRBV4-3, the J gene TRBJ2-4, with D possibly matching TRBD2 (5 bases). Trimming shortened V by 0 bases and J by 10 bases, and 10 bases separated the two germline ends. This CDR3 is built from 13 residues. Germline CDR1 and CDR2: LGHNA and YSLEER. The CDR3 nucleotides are TGCGCCAGCAGCCAAGAGAAGGGAGTGATTCAGTACTTC. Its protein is CASSQEKGVIQYF.

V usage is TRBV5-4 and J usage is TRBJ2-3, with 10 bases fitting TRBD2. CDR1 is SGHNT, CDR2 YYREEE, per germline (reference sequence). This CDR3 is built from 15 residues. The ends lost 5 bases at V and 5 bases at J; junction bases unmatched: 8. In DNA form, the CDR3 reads TGTGCCAGCAGTCCTGCGCAGCGGGAGGGAGATACGCAGTATTTT. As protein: CASSPAQREGDTQYF.

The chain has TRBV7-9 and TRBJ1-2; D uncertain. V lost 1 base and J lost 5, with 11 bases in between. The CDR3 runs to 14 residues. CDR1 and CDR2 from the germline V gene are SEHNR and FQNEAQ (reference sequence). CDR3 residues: CASSLVGGHYGYTF. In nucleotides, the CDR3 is TGTGCCAGCAGCTTAGTCGGAGGGCATTATGGCTACACCTTC.

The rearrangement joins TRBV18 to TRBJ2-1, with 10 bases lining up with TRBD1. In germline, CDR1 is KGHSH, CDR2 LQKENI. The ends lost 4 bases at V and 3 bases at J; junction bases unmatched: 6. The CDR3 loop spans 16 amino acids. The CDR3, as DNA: TGTGCCAGCTCACTCTTGGGGACAGGGGACTACAATGAGCAGTTCTTC. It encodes CASSLLGTGDYNEQFF.

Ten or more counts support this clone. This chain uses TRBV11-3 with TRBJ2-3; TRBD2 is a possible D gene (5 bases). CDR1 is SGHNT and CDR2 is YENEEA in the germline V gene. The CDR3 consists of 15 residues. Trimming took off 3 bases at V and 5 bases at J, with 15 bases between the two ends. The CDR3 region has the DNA TGTGCCAGCAGCTTGGTAGTGAGGGCGGAAGATACGCAGTATTTT. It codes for CASSLVVRAEDTQYF.

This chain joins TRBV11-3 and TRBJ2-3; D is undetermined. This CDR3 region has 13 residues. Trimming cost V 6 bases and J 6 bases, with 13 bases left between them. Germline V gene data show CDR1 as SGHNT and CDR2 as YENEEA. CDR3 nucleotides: TGTGCCAGCAGTCCTTCCCACGCGGATACGCAGTATTTT. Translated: CASSPSHADTQYF.

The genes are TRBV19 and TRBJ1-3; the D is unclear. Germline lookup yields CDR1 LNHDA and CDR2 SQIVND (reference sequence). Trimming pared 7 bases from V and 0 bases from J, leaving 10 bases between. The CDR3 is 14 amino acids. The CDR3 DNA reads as TGTGCCAGTAAGCTTGAATTCTCTGGAAACACCATATATTTT. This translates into CASKLEFSGNTIYF.